This T cell receptor beta chain was profiled in a study of OX40 agonist ivuxolimab in advanced cancers. Background on the study: Administration of intravenous ivuxolimab to patients occurred every 2 weeks at 0.01 to 10 mg/kg. Of the patients, three showed partial responses, one with hepatocellular carcinoma and two with cutaneous melanoma. A mean age of roughly 62 years, range roughly 20 to 85, was recorded, and more than 80% were male. Study findings and constraints: Expanded clones were, on average, more numerous in CD8+ T cells than in CD4+.

About this clone: Its target is not known.

CDR1 is MNHNS, CDR2 SASEGT, per germline. V was clipped by 3 bases and J by 0 bases, with 6 bases between them. The CDR3 totals 14 residues. Sequencing used immunoSEQ multiplex PCR; TCRdb keeps in-frame clones, though not all of them. This table holds tens of thousands of clones, roughly 86% found once. The receptor was derived from an adult with an advanced solid tumor such as melanoma, head and neck, liver or kidney cancer. Sequencing used CD4+ or CD8+ T cells sorted from blood, obtained in a trial of the OX40 agonist ivuxolimab. J is TRBJ2-4 and V is TRBV6-1; D gene uncertain. The CDR3 coding sequence is TGTGCCAGCAGTGACCAAATAGCCAAAAACATTCAGTACTTC. It yields the protein CASSDQIAKNIQYF.